This T cell receptor beta chain is from a study of OX40 agonist ivuxolimab in advanced cancers. The CDR3 covers 14 residues. In germline, CDR1 is SGDLS, CDR2 YYNGEE. V lost 4 bases to trimming and J lost 6 bases, with 15 bases between them. Clones were sequenced by immunoSEQ multiplex PCR, and TCRdb holds only the in-frame ones, with some missing. The repertoire holds 65,000 to 95,000 clones, 80% to 95% seen once, with 11% in the top ten. Sequences were derived from CD4+ or CD8+ T cells sorted from blood, sampled in a trial of the OX40 agonist ivuxolimab. V and J are TRBV9 and TRBJ2-3; maybe TRBD2 (5 bases). The TCR originated in an adult with an advanced solid tumor such as melanoma, head and neck, liver or kidney cancer. CDR3 coding DNA: TGTGCCAGCAGCACCTCCTCTAGCTTCGATACGCAGTATTTT. It specifies CASSTSSSFDTQYF. The full variable domain, its missing parts supplied by reference TRBV9 and TRBJ2-3, is DSGVTQTPKHLITATGQRVTLRCSPRSGDLSVYWYQQSLDQGLQFLIQYYNGEERAKGNILERFSAQQFPDLHSELNLSSLELGDSALYFCASSTSSSFDTQYFGPGTRLTVL.